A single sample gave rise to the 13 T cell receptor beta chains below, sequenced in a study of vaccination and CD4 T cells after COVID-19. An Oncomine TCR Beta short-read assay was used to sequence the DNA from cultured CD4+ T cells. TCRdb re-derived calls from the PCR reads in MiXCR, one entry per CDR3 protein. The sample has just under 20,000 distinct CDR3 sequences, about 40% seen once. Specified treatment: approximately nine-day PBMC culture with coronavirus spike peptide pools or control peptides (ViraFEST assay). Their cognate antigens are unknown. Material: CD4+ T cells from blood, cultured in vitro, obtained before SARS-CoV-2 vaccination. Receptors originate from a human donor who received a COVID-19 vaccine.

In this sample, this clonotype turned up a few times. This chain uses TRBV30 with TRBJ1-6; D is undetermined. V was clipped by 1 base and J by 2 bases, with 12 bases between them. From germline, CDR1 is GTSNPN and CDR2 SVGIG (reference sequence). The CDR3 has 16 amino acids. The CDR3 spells CAWSDPRGTYNSPLHF. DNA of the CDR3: TGTGCCTGGAGTGATCCTCGTGGAACCTATAATTCACCCCTCCACTTT.

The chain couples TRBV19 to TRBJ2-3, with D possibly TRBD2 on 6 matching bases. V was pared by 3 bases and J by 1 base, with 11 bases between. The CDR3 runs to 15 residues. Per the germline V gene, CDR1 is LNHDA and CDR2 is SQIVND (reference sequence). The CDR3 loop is CASSIPQRGTDTQYF. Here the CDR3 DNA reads TGTGCCAGTAGTATTCCCCAGCGGGGCACAGATACGCAGTATTTT.

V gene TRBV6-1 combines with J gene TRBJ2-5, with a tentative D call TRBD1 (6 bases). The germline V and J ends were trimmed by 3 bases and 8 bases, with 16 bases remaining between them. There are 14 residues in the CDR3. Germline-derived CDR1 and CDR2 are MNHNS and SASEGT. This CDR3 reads CASSDRASTGTQYF. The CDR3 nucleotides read TGTGCCAGCAGTGATAGGGCCTCGACAGGAACCCAGTACTTC.

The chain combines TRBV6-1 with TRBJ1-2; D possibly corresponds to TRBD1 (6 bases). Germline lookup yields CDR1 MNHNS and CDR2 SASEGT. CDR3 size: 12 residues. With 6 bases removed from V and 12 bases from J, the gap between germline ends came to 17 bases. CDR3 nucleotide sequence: TGTGCCAGCAGAGGGGGGCTCTCTGGAAACACCTTC. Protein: CASRGGLSGNTF.

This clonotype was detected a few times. For the CDR3, the DNA is TGTGCCAGCAGGGACCGGACTTACACCGGGGAGCTGTTTTTT. It specifies CASRDRTYTGELFF. J is TRBJ2-2 and V is TRBV6-2 or TRBV6-3, with a possible D match to TRBD2 (5 bases). Germline V gives CDR1 MNHEY, CDR2 SVGEGT. There are 14 residues in the CDR3. V was shortened by 6 bases and J by 3 bases, with 11 bases between the two germline ends.

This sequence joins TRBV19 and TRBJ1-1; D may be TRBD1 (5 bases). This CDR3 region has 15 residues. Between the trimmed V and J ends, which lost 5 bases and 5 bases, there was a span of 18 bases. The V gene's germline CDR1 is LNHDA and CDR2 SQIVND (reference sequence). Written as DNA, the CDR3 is TGTGCCAGTAGTCCCCTAGGGGAAGATAAAACTGAAGCTTTCTTT. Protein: CASSPLGEDKTEAFF. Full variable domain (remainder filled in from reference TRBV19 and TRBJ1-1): DGGITQSPKYLFRKEGQNVTLSCEQNLNHDAMYWYRQDPGQGLRLIYYSQIVNDFQKGDIAEGYSVSREKKESFPLTVTSAQKNPTAFYLCASSPLGEDKTEAFFGQGTRLTVV.

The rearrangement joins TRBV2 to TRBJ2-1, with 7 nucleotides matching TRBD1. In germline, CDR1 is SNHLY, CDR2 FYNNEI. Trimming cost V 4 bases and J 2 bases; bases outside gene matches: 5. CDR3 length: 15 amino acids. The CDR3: CASSGWQGAYNEQFF. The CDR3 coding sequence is TGTGCCAGCAGTGGGTGGCAGGGGGCCTACAATGAGCAGTTCTTC.

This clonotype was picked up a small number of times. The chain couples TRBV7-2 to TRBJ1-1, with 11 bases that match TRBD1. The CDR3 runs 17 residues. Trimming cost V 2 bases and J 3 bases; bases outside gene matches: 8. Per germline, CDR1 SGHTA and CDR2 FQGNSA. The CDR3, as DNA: TGTGCCAGCAGCTTAAGGACAGGGGGCGCGATCCACACTGAAGCTTTCTTT. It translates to CASSLRTGGAIHTEAFF.

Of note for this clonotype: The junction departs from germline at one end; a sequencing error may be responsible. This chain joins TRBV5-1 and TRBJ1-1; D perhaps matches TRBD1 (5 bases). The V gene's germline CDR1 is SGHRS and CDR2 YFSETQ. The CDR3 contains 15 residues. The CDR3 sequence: CASSLEWGGNTEALF. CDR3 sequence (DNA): TGCGCCAGCAGCTTGGAATGGGGGGGGAACACTGAAGCTTTGTTT. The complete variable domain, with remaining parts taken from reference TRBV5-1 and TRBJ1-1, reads KAGVTQTPRYLIKTRGQQVTLSCSPISGHRSVSWYQQTPGQGLQFLFEYFSETQRNKGNFPGRFSGRQFSNSRSEMNVSTLELGDSALYLCASSLEWGGNTEALFGQGTRLTVV.

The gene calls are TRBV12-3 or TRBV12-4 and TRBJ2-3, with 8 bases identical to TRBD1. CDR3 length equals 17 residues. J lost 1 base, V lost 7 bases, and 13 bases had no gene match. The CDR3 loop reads CASIKRSSGQGTDTQYF. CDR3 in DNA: TGTGCCAGCATCAAGCGGTCGTCGGGACAGGGCACAGATACGCAGTATTTT.

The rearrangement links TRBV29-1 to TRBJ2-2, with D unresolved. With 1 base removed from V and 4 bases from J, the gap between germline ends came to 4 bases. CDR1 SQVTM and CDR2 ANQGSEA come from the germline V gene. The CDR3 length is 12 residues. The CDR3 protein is CSVEGSTGELFF. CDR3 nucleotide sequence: TGCAGCGTTGAAGGCAGCACCGGGGAGCTGTTTTTT.

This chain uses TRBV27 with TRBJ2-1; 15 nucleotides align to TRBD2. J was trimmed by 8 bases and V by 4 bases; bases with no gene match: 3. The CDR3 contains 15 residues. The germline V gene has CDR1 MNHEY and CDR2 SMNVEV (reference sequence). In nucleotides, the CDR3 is TGTGCCAGCAGTTCACGGACTAGCGGGGGGGATGAGCAGTTCTTC. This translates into CASSSRTSGGDEQFF.

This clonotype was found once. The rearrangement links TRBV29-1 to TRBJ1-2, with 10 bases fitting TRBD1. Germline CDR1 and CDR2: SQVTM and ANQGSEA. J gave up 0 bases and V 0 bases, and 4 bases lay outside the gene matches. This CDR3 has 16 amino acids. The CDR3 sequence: CSVEEVGQGANYGYTF. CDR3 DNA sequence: TGCAGCGTTGAAGAAGTTGGACAGGGGGCTAACTATGGCTACACCTTC.